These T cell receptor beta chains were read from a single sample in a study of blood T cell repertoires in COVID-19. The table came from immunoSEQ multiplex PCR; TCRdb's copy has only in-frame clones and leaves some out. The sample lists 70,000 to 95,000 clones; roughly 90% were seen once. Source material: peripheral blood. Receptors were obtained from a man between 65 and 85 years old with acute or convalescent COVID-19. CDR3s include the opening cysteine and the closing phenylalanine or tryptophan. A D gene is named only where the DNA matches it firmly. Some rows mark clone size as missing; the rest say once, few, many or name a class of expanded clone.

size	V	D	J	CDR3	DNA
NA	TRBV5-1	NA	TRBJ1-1	CASSLEGGRTEAFF	TGCGCCAGCAGCTTGGAAGGGGGTCGGACTGAAGCTTTCTTT
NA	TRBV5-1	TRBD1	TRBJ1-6	CASAGTDNSPLHF	TGCGCCAGCGCCGGGACAGATAATTCACCCCTCCACTTT
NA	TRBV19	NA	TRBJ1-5	CASSKIIAKNRNQPQHF	TGTGCCAGTAGTAAGATAATAGCCAAGAATCGCAATCAGCCCCAGCATTTT
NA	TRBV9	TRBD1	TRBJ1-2	CASSDRGLYGYTF	TGTGCCAGCAGCGACAGGGGGCTCTACGGCTACACCTTC
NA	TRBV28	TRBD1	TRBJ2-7	CASSSTGGAPSYEQYF	TGTGCCAGCAGTTCAACAGGGGGCGCCCCCTCCTACGAGCAGTACTTC
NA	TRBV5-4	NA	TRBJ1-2	CASSPPSGGYTF	TGTGCCAGCAGCCCACCTAGCGGTGGCTACACCTTC
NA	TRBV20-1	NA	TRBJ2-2	CSASGLTSGNTGELFF	TGCAGTGCTAGTGGGCTGACTAGTGGGAACACCGGGGAGCTGTTTTTT
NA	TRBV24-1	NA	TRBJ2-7	CATSGRPGAEDEQYF	TGTGCCACCAGTGGGCGCCCGGGAGCGGAGGACGAGCAGTACTTC
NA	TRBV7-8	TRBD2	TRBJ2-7	CASSLSSGGALEQYF	TGTGCCAGCAGCTTGTCTAGCGGGGGGGCCCTCGAGCAGTACTTC
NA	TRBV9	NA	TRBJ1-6	CASSAQGSNSPLHF	TGTGCCAGCAGCGCACAGGGTTCCAATTCACCCCTCCACTTT
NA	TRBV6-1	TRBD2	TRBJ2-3	CASSDKGLAALTDTQYF	TGTGCCAGCAGTGACAAGGGACTAGCGGCCCTCACAGATACGCAGTATTTT
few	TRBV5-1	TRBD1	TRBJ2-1	CASSFGQGANGNEQFF	TGCGCCAGCAGCTTCGGGCAGGGGGCTAATGGGAATGAGCAGTTCTTC
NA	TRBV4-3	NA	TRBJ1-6	CASSQVDSYNSPLHF	TGCGCCAGCAGCCAAGTTGACAGCTATAATTCACCCCTCCACTTT
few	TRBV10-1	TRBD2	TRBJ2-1	CASSRLAERGDEQFF	TGCGCCAGCAGCCGACTAGCGGAGAGGGGCGATGAGCAGTTCTTC
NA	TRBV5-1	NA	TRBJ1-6	CASSLASQGLGSPLHF	TGCGCCAGCAGCTTGGCTTCGCAGGGCCTAGGGTCACCCCTCCACTTT
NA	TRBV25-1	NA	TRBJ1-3	CASSELLGNTIYF	TGTGCCAGCAGTGAACTATTGGGAAACACCATATATTTT
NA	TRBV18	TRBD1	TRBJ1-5	CASSQSRTGGDQPQHF	TGTGCCAGCTCACAATCGAGGACAGGGGGCGATCAGCCCCAGCATTTT
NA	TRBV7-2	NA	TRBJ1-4	CASSLGQVEKLFF	TGTGCCAGCAGCTTAGGCCAGGTTGAAAAACTGTTTTTT
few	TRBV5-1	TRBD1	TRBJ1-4	CASSLVVGQGHEKLFF	TGCGCCAGCAGCTTGGTCGTCGGACAGGGCCACGAAAAACTGTTTTTT
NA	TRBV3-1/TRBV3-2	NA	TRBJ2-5	CASSQTEETQYF	TGTGCCAGCAGCCAAACTGAAGAGACCCAGTACTTC
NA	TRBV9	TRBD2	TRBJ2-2	CASSAVSGAGGELFF	TGTGCCAGCAGCGCAGTAAGCGGGGCGGGCGGGGAGCTGTTTTTT
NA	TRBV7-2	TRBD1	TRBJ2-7	CASRLTGSYEQYF	TGTGCCAGCAGGTTGACAGGGAGCTACGAGCAGTACTTC
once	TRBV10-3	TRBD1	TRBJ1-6	CAISGGNSPLHF	TGTGCCATCTCAGGGGGTAATTCACCCCTCCACTTT
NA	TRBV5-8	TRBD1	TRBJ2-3	CASSLQGPLGTDTQYF	TGTGCCAGCAGCTTACAGGGGCCCCTGGGCACAGATACGCAGTATTTT
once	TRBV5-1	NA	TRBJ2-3	CASSLETNTQYF	TGCGCCAGCAGCTTGGAGACAAATACGCAGTATTTT